This entry features one T cell receptor beta chain sequence. The sample belongs to a study of cytomegalovirus exposure and HLA in healthy donors. 13 Jbeta primers and 60 Vbeta primers were used for the PCR. Clones were read by immunoSEQ multiplex PCR, and TCRdb kept only the in-frame ones, dropping some. Of approximately 160,000 clones listed, around 68% are singletons. The CDR3 spans 17 residues. V shed 1 base and J shed 2 bases, with 16 bases lying between them. CDR1 and CDR2 (germline): SNHLY, FYNNEI. The TCR sequence derives from a man aged 45-60 years in good health and CMV-seronegative. Sequences were obtained from PBMCs. V and J are TRBV2 and TRBJ2-3; TRBD1 might be the D (5 bases). The CDR3 region is CASSEGDRRTITDTQYF. The CDR3 region has the DNA TGTGCCAGCAGTGAAGGTGATAGAAGGACAATCACAGATACGCAGTATTTT.